This T cell receptor beta chain was captured in a study of siplizumab effects on memory and regulatory T cells. Study outcomes and limitations: No functional test confirmed suppression by proliferating siplizumab-culture Tregs. Naive T cells looked more diverse than memory cells, and they looked like major contributors to the alloresponse.

This CDR3 is built from 19 residues. Germline loops: CDR1 SGHNT, CDR2 YYREEE (reference sequence). Unmatched junction bases numbered 13, after V lost 0 bases and J lost 6 bases. As to this clone: Its matching antigen is unknown.

Unstimulated naive, memory, effector memory and TEMRA subsets were also sequenced, drawn from a few donor pairs. It was about 10^5 TCR templates that were assayed per sample. Some clones are missing from TCRdb's copy, which holds only in-frame ones; the method was immunoSEQ multiplex PCR. The table lists tens of thousands of clones, 96% of them singletons. The receptor was isolated from a human donor in good health. Sequencing was carried out using naive CD4+ T cells sorted from blood. The chain is built from TRBV5-4 and TRBJ2-3; 13 bases map to TRBD2. The CDR3 region is CASSLAGLAGQTRRDTQYF. The CDR3 DNA reads as TGTGCCAGCAGCTTGGCGGGACTAGCGGGGCAAACTCGCAGGGATACGCAGTATTTT.